This T cell receptor beta chain derives from a study of blood T cells in healthy people across ages. Study findings and constraints: TCR beta diversity per million T cells fell roughly linearly with age.

About this clonotype: Its specificity is not known.

The use of a sample-barcoded 5' primer and a J-beta primer mix characterized a second PCR of about 7 to 12 cycles. MiXCR was run by TCRdb on the 5' RACE reads, yielding one entry per CDR3 protein. In the table there are 710,000 or so distinct CDR3 sequences, about 20% of which are singletons. The sample taken for sequencing was blood. The TCR originated in a man in his sixties or seventies in good health.

The CDR3 protein is CSASSAGTTDEQFF. The CDR3 region has the DNA TGCAGTGCTAGTTCTGCTGGGACTACGGATGAGCAGTTCTTC. The chain is built from TRBV20-1 and TRBJ2-5; 7 bases line up with TRBD2. The DNA end lines up better with TRBJ2-1; the J call may be wrong. CDR1 DFQATT and CDR2 SNEGSKA come from the germline V gene (reference sequence). The length of the CDR3 is 14 residues.